This T cell receptor beta chain was captured in a study of neurological immune-mediated disorders. Regarding the study as a whole: None of the CDR3 amino acid sequences of expanded clones were shared across subjects, and this suggested private repertoires in all groups.

Volunteers at a blood bank in Maryland, USA, were the healthy controls. From 15-18 subjects, each sequencing run yielded over 180 million TCR-beta sequences. TCRdb reprocessed the 5' RACE reads via MiXCR and lists one record per CDR3 protein. This sample has 25,000 to 35,000 distinct CDR3 sequences, with approximately 4.4% found just once. The table lists this clonotype with many counts. Antigen unknown. The germline CDR1 and CDR2 sequences are DFQATT and SNEGSKA (reference sequence). This CDR3 contains 13 residues. J gave up 3 bases and V 4 bases, and 4 bases lay outside the gene matches. The rearrangement joins TRBV20-1 to TRBJ1-1; 8 bases map to TRBD1. The source is a man aged 18 to 30 in good health. The source material was PBMCs. CDR3 nucleotide sequence: TGCAGTGCTACCTCGGACAGGGACACTGAAGCTTTCTTT. Translation gives CSATSDRDTEAFF.